This is a list of T cell receptor beta chains from one sample in a study of Graves' ophthalmopathy and Graves' hyperthyroidism. TCRdb processed the multiplex PCR reads anew with MiXCR; each CDR3 protein has one entry. The profile covers 24,000 or so distinct CDR3 sequences, with 45% to 60% appearing a single time and under 8.5% taken by the ten largest. The sample consisted of peripheral blood. The origin of the receptors is an adult woman with stable Graves' hyperthyroidism. Each CDR3 is given with its conserved first and last residue. Fields, in order: J gene, D gene, clone size, V gene, CDR3 protein, CDR3 DNA. The D gene is left open where the match is weak. The size field is filled for only some rows; it gives once, few, many or a size class.

TRBJ1-1	TRBD1	medium-sized	TRBV20-1	CSARGQGDTEAFF	TGCAGTGCTAGAGGACAGGGGGACACTGAAGCTTTCTTT
TRBJ1-6	TRBD1	once	TRBV20-1	CSATGTANSPLHF	TGCAGTGCTACCGGGACAGCTAATTCACCCCTCCACTTT
TRBJ2-7	NA	once	TRBV6-5	CASSQGWVEQYF	TGTGCCAGCAGTCAAGGGTGGGTCGAGCAGTACTTC
TRBJ1-2	NA	medium-sized	TRBV7-2	CASSLFDSFYGYTF	TGTGCCAGCAGCTTATTCGACAGTTTTTATGGCTACACCTTC
TRBJ1-1	NA	medium-sized	TRBV7-8	CASSSYNHGNTEAFF	TGTGCCAGCAGCTCATATAACCACGGGAACACTGAAGCTTTCTTT
TRBJ2-1	NA	NA	TRBV7-2	CASSLAKNSYNEQFF	TGTGCCAGCAGCTTAGCCAAAAACTCCTACAATGAGCAGTTCTTC
TRBJ2-7	NA	NA	TRBV19	CASSGGGGSYEQYF	TGTGCCAGTAGTGGAGGGGGGGGCTCCTACGAGCAGTACTTC
TRBJ2-1	TRBD2	NA	TRBV20-1	CSARGLAGVHNEQFF	TGCAGTGCTAGAGGGCTAGCGGGAGTACACAATGAGCAGTTCTTC
TRBJ2-1	NA	many	TRBV5-8	CASSPSSSYNEQFF	TGTGCCAGCAGCCCATCTAGCTCCTACAATGAGCAGTTCTTC
TRBJ2-7	NA	many	TRBV6-1	CASSGGWRNSSYEQYF	TGTGCCAGCAGCGGAGGTTGGCGGAACAGCTCCTACGAGCAGTACTTC
TRBJ2-3	NA	NA	TRBV9	CASSGSTGSSTDTQYF	TGTGCCAGCAGCGGGTCAACAGGGTCTAGCACAGATACGCAGTATTTT
TRBJ2-5	TRBD1	NA	TRBV7-2	CASSLQGVLNQPQYF	TGTGCCAGCAGCTTACAGGGGGTTCTGAATCAGCCCCAGTACTTC
TRBJ2-1	NA	NA	TRBV29-1	CSVYRFANEQFF	TGCAGCGTTTACAGGTTCGCCAATGAGCAGTTCTTC
TRBJ2-5	NA	medium-sized	TRBV6-1	CASSGQFRETQYF	TGTGCCAGCAGCGGACAGTTCAGGGAGACCCAGTACTTC
TRBJ2-1	TRBD2	medium-sized	TRBV20-1	CSARGTSDNEQFF	TGCAGTGCTAGAGGGACTAGCGACAATGAGCAGTTCTTC
TRBJ2-1	TRBD2	many	TRBV12-3/TRBV12-4	CASNRREGPNEQFF	TGTGCCAGCAATCGGCGGGAGGGCCCCAATGAGCAGTTCTTC